This TCR beta chain emerged from a study of T-cell memory formation after mild COVID-19. Across the whole study: In these data, TCR clusters were largely donor specific. Study results and limitations: Among clones peaking at day 37 in the second wave, SARS-CoV-2 specificity remained unconfirmed. While clones contracting from day 15 to 85 were balanced between CD4 and CD8, later expanders leaned CD4+. CD4+ clones that contracted lay mainly in CM and EM; CD8+ ones lay in EMRA.

In TCRdb, the 5' RACE reads were re-called with MiXCR into one record per CDR3 protein. The data show over 450,000 distinct CDR3 sequences, with 20% seen just once and 12% held by the top ten. The CDR3 runs 16 residues. The germline CDR1 and CDR2 sequences are SEHNR and FQNEAQ (reference sequence). The junction had 7 bases not matched to a gene; V was cut back by 5 bases and J by 5 bases. In regard to this clonotype: The target antigen is unknown.

The specimen was PBMCs or a T cell subset sorted from them (not recorded which). The receptor comes from an adult woman who had mild COVID-19 (a few samples of this study predate the infection). Cell type and time point are not known. This chain connects TRBV7-9 to TRBJ2-1; 12 bases map to TRBD2. The CDR3 sequence: CASSASGRASNNEQFF. The CDR3 DNA is TGTGCCAGCAGCGCTAGCGGGAGGGCGTCAAACAATGAGCAGTTCTTC.